A selection of T cell receptor beta chains follows, all from one sample in a study of OX40 agonist ivuxolimab in advanced cancers. Profiled with immunoSEQ multiplex PCR; TCRdb holds only in-frame clones, not every one. This table has 50,000 or so clones, around 80% appearing once. Sequencing was performed on CD4+ or CD8+ T cells sorted from blood, taken in a trial of the OX40 agonist ivuxolimab. All receptors derive from an adult with an advanced solid tumor such as melanoma, head and neck, liver or kidney cancer. Each CDR3 is given with its conserved first and last residue. The D gene is left open where the match is weak. The size of a clone is reported for some rows only, either as once, few or many, or as a class for expanded clones.

J	size	D	V	CDR3	DNA
TRBJ2-5	.	.	TRBV7-6	CASSLRGYQETQYF	TGTGCCAGCAGCTTACGAGGGTACCAAGAGACCCAGTACTTC
TRBJ2-6	.	.	TRBV19	CASSVQGSGANVLTF	TGTGCCAGTAGTGTACAGGGCTCTGGGGCCAACGTCCTGACTTTC
TRBJ1-1	.	.	TRBV5-1	CASKMDSNTEAFF	TGCGCCAGCAAGATGGATTCGAACACTGAAGCTTTCTTT
TRBJ2-2	.	.	TRBV18	CASSLDTNTGELFF	TGTGCCAGCTCACTCGACACGAACACCGGGGAGCTGTTTTTT
TRBJ1-2	.	TRBD1	TRBV2	CASCLEGQLYGYTF	TGTGCCAGCTGCTTAGAGGGACAGCTTTATGGCTACACCTTC
TRBJ2-1	.	TRBD2	TRBV7-2	CASSWGLAEPYNEQFF	TGTGCCAGCAGCTGGGGACTAGCGGAACCCTACAATGAGCAGTTCTTC
TRBJ2-3	.	.	TRBV5-8	CASSLWDTDTQYF	TGTGCCAGCAGCTTGTGGGACACAGATACGCAGTATTTT
TRBJ1-2	few	.	TRBV30	CASLKLGREWSYTF	TGTGCCAGCCTTAAACTGGGAAGGGAGTGGAGCTACACCTTC
TRBJ1-2	.	.	TRBV19	CASSCAVNRKTYGYTF	TGTGCCAGTAGTTGCGCTGTGAATCGAAAGACCTATGGCTACACCTTC
TRBJ1-1	once	.	TRBV6-5	CASRSEGGTEAFF	TGTGCCAGCAGGTCCGAGGGGGGGACTGAAGCTTTCTTT
TRBJ1-5	.	TRBD1	TRBV19	CASSPGQGAYQPQHF	TGTGCCAGTAGTCCGGGACAGGGGGCGTATCAGCCCCAGCATTTT
TRBJ1-4	.	TRBD1	TRBV5-1	CASSDPQGAGEKLFF	TGCGCCAGCAGCGACCCTCAGGGGGCTGGTGAAAAACTGTTTTTT
TRBJ2-3	.	TRBD1	TRBV4-1	CASSPGQGATTDTQYF	TGCGCCAGCAGCCCAGGACAGGGCGCGACCACAGATACGCAGTATTTT
TRBJ2-1	.	.	TRBV5-5	CASSLSPGNEQFF	TGTGCCAGCAGCTTGTCCCCGGGCAATGAGCAGTTCTTC